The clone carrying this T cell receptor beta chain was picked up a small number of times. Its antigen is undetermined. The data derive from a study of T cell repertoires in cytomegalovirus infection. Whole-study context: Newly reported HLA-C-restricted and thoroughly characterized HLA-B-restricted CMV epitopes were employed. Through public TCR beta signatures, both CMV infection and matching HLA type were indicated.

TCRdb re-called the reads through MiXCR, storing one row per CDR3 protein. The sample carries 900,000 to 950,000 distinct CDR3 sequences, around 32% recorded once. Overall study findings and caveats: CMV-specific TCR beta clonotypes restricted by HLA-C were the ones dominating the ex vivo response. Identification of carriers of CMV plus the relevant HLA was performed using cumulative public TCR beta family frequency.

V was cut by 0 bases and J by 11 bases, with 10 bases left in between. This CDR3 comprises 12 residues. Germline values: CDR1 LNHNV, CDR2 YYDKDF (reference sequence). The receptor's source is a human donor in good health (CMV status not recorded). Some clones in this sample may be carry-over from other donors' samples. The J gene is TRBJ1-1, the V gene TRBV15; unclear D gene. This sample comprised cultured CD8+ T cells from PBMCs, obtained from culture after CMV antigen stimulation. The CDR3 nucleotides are TGTGCCACCAGCAGAGATAGGGAGGAGGCTTTCTTT. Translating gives CATSRDREEAFF.